This TCR beta chain was recovered during a study of shared clonotypes between healthy human individuals. The CDR3 has 15 amino acids. V was trimmed by 4 bases and J by 2 bases, leaving 12 bases between them. CDR1 MNHEY and CDR2 SVGAGI come from the germline V gene. Study conclusions and caveats: Inspection by rarefaction showed sorted-subset sequencing to be incomplete despite large depth. A handful of donors showed sharing of approximately 4.7% of naive CD4 clonotypes.

Each subset's genomic DNA was shared equally among a number of immunoSEQ plates. In the authors' methods: Filtering differed since immunoSEQ provided only junctions, with no quality scores. This table comes from immunoSEQ multiplex PCR, and its TCRdb copy is limited to in-frame clones, with some not included. V, J and clone size are those of that table, while D and trimming were read from the DNA. The sample has approximately 1,500,000 clones, nearly 99% seen once. In the case of this clone: Its matching antigen is unknown.

The clonotype was recovered from a man younger than 40 in good health. The J gene is TRBJ2-1, the V gene TRBV6-5; D call uncertain. Sequences were obtained from naive CD4+ T cells sorted from blood. Specified subset: CD45RA+ positively selected. In DNA, the CDR3 is TGTGCCAGCAGTTTCGACTGGTCACCCTACAATGAGCAGTTCTTC. Translating it yields CASSFDWSPYNEQFF.